This T cell receptor (beta chain) came from a study of blood T cells in healthy people across ages. For the second PCR, which ran for about 7 to 11 cycles, a sample-barcoded 5' primer and a J-beta primer mix were used. TCRdb used MiXCR to reprocess the 5' RACE reads, holding one entry per CDR3 protein. The table has about 1.5 million distinct CDR3 sequences, 40% to 50% seen once. The ends were cut back, 3 bases at V and 10 bases at J, with 10 bases in the middle. CDR1 GTSNPN and CDR2 SVGIG come from the germline V gene (reference sequence). The CDR3 sequence is 12 residues long. The sequencing input was blood. This chain links TRBV30 with TRBJ1-6; D is uncertain. The receptor was isolated from a woman between 18 and 29 years old in good health. CDR3 DNA: TGTGCCTGGAGCCGAATAGGGTCACCCCTCCACTTT. Translated, it gives CAWSRIGSPLHF.